This record looks at one TCR beta chain sequence and its context. V lost 4 bases, J lost 1 base, and 3 bases stayed unmatched. This CDR3 region has 14 residues. Germline V gene lookup returns CDR1 MNHEY and CDR2 SVGAGI. Measured with immunoSEQ multiplex PCR; TCRdb has only the in-frame clones, and not every one. Among under 50,000 clones listed, over 70% were seen once. This specimen comes from a study of blood T cell repertoires in COVID-19. About the research overall: Specimens from acute and convalescent COVID-19 originated in the United States, Italy and Spain. T cells, B-cell-depleted T cells, or PBMCs provided the cDNA or gDNA that served as material.

The sample taken for sequencing was peripheral blood. The chain links TRBV6-5 to TRBJ2-7; 8 nucleotides agree with TRBD1. This TCR derives from a woman aged 40 to 50 with acute or convalescent COVID-19. The chain's CDR3 is CASSSGGLSYEQYF. As DNA, the CDR3 is TGTGCCAGCAGTTCAGGGGGCCTATCCTACGAGCAGTACTTC.